This passage covers 28 T cell receptor beta chains from one sample sequenced in a study of blood T cell repertoires in COVID-19. Sequencing used immunoSEQ multiplex PCR; TCRdb keeps in-frame clones, though not all of them. In the table there are 250,000 to 300,000 clones, roughly 90% of which are singletons. The material sequenced was peripheral blood. The source is a woman between 25 and 40 years old with COVID-19, enrolled during active disease.

V is TRBV27 and J is TRBJ2-3; 7 bases agree with TRBD1. There are 14 residues in the CDR3. Germline V gene data show CDR1 as MNHEY and CDR2 as SMNVEV (reference sequence). Trimming at V came to 6 bases and at J to 6 bases, leaving 9 bases not matched to a gene. Here the CDR3 DNA reads TGTGCCAGCAGAACCGGACAGGCAGGGGATACGCAGTATTTT. It specifies CASRTGQAGDTQYF.

The chain employs TRBV11-1 and TRBJ2-5, with TRBD1 matching 10 bases. Germline V gene lookup returns CDR1 SGHAT and CDR2 FQDESV (reference sequence). After removal of 1 base from V and 4 bases from J, the junction contained 6 bases not matched to a gene. The CDR3 is 16 residues long. The CDR3 protein is CASSLGVDRGRETQYF. CDR3 DNA sequence: TGTGCCAGCAGCTTAGGGGTAGACAGGGGGCGAGAGACCCAGTACTTC.

Concerning this clone: Within the sample, other DNA sequences also encode this same CDR3. The chain combines TRBV5-5 with TRBJ1-5; 9 bases map to TRBD1. This CDR3 has 14 residues. The V gene end was trimmed by 5 bases and the J gene end by 4 bases; junction bases not matched to a gene: 4. Germline CDR1 reads SGHKS; CDR2 reads YYEKEE (reference sequence). The CDR3 sequence: CASSLGTGNQPQHF. The CDR3 DNA reads TGTGCCAGCAGTCTAGGGACAGGGAATCAGCCCCAGCATTTT.

V usage is TRBV4-1 and J usage is TRBJ2-7; weak D call: TRBD1 (6 bases). This CDR3 spans 14 amino acids. Per the germline V gene, CDR1 is MGHRA and CDR2 is YSYEKL. The germline V and J ends were trimmed by 4 bases and 2 bases, with 12 bases remaining between them. The CDR3 reads CASSRVGQPYEQYF. The DNA for the CDR3 is TGCGCCAGCAGCCGAGTAGGACAGCCCTACGAGCAGTACTTC.

Only a few counts were recorded for this clone. The chain is built from TRBV9 and TRBJ2-7, with 9 bases identical to TRBD1. With V trimmed by 3 bases and J by 4 bases, 5 bases remained unmatched. This CDR3 region has 14 residues. From germline, CDR1 is SGDLS and CDR2 YYNGEE. The DNA for the CDR3 is TGTGCCAGCAGCGAGGGACAGGGAATGTACGAGCAGTACTTC. It translates to CASSEGQGMYEQYF.

Turning to this clone: The sample has other DNA sequences that encode this CDR3 too. The V and J genes are TRBV2 and TRBJ2-5, with TRBD2 identical over 12 bases. CDR3 length: 14 residues. Looked up from germline, CDR1 is SNHLY and CDR2 is FYNNEI. V gave up 4 bases and J gave up 5 bases; unmatched junction bases: 2. CDR3 DNA: TGTGCCAGCAGTGGGCTAGCGGGGGGGGAGACCCAGTACTTC. This sequence encodes CASSGLAGGETQYF.

A few counts support this clone. The gene calls are TRBV7-9 and TRBJ2-7; 11 bases are shared with TRBD2. This CDR3 is 14 amino acids long. In germline, CDR1 is SEHNR, CDR2 FQNEAQ (reference sequence). Unmatched junction bases numbered 2, after V lost 3 bases and J lost 4 bases. The CDR3 spells CASSFGTSGYEQYF. The CDR3, as DNA: TGTGCCAGCAGCTTCGGGACTAGCGGTTACGAGCAGTACTTC.

This sequence joins TRBV23-1 and TRBJ2-3; 9 nucleotides match TRBD2. TRBV23-1 has ORF status, its function being uncertain. The CDR3 is 15 amino acids. Trimming took 6 bases from V and 6 from J; bases not matched to a gene: 10. The DNA for the CDR3 is TGCGCCAGCAGGAGGCGGGGGGGGTTCCCCGATACGCAGTATTTT. Its translation is CASRRRGGFPDTQYF.

This chain links TRBV6-5 with TRBJ1-2; D not resolved. Germline loops: CDR1 MNHEY, CDR2 SVGAGI. There are 14 residues in the CDR3. Trimming pared 4 bases from V and 5 bases from J, leaving 14 bases between. The DNA of the CDR3 is TGTGCCAGCAGTTTACGAAGTATCGGGTATGGCTACACCTTC. It yields the protein CASSLRSIGYGYTF.

CDR3 amino acids: CASSQGWALNTEAFF. The CDR3 nucleotides are TGTGCCAGCAGCCAAGGATGGGCATTGAACACTGAAGCTTTCTTT. This chain connects TRBV3-1 (or the pseudogene TRBV3-2) to TRBJ1-1; unclear D gene. V was clipped by 1 base and J by 0 bases, with 9 bases between them. The CDR3 contains 15 residues. Germline loops: CDR1 LGHDT, CDR2 YNNKEL (reference sequence).

A single count supports this clone. The genes are TRBV2 and TRBJ2-5, with 10 bases lining up with TRBD2. The CDR3 contains 18 residues. Per germline, CDR1 SNHLY and CDR2 FYNNEI. With V trimmed by 1 base and J by 0 bases, 8 bases remained unmatched. The CDR3 bases are TGTGCCAGCAGTGAAGAAGGGCTAGCGGGGGCCTACCAAGAGACCCAGTACTTC. Translating gives CASSEEGLAGAYQETQYF.

The genes are TRBV4-1 and TRBJ2-1, with a possible D match to TRBD2 (5 bases). The CDR3 totals 19 residues. V was pared by 1 base and J by 7 bases, with 26 bases between. The V gene's germline CDR1 is MGHRA and CDR2 YSYEKL. For the CDR3, the DNA is TGCGCCAGCAGCCAAGGACAATTTATGGGGAATAGCGCCTCTAATGAGCAGTTCTTC. Encoded protein: CASSQGQFMGNSASNEQFF.

This chain uses TRBV9 with TRBJ2-3; TRBD2 agrees at 10 bases. The junction had 10 bases not matched to a gene; V was cut back by 4 bases and J by 2 bases. From germline, CDR1 is SGDLS and CDR2 YYNGEE. The CDR3 is 17 amino acids. This CDR3 reads CASSPTKTSGYTDTQYF. The CDR3 nucleotides are TGTGCCAGCAGCCCTACCAAGACTAGCGGGTACACAGATACGCAGTATTTT.

The gene calls are TRBV7-9 and TRBJ1-2, with D perhaps matching TRBD1 (6 bases). Between the trimmed V and J ends, which lost 1 base and 8 bases, there was a span of 11 bases. Germline values: CDR1 SEHNR, CDR2 FQNEAQ (reference sequence). The CDR3 totals 13 residues. CDR3 protein: CASSLDRVEGYTF. CDR3 bases: TGTGCCAGCAGCTTAGACAGGGTGGAAGGCTACACCTTC.

V gene TRBV28 combines with J gene TRBJ2-7, with 10 bases aligning to TRBD1. The V segment lost 5 bases and the J segment 2 bases; nucleotides outside the gene matches: 9. Per the germline V gene, CDR1 is MDHEN and CDR2 is SYDVKM. This CDR3 contains 16 residues. The CDR3 sequence: CASSPAGQGVTYEQYF. CDR3 sequence (DNA): TGTGCCAGCAGTCCCGCAGGACAGGGGGTGACCTACGAGCAGTACTTC.

The chain is built from TRBV6-5 and TRBJ1-3, with a possible D match to TRBD1 (5 bases). CDR3 size: 15 residues. CDR1 is MNHEY, CDR2 SVGAGI, per germline. V shed 6 bases and J shed 3 bases, with 15 bases lying between them. The CDR3 DNA is TGTGCCAGCAGGCCTGCTGGGGGGGGTGGAAACACCATATATTTT. It codes for CASRPAGGGGNTIYF.

The chain has TRBV19 and TRBJ2-1, with 13 bases fitting TRBD2. J gave up 10 bases and V 5 bases, and 2 bases lay outside the gene matches. This CDR3 is built from 13 residues. The germline V gene has CDR1 LNHDA and CDR2 SQIVND (reference sequence). CDR3 nucleotides: TGTGCCAGTAGTTGGACTAGCGGGGGAGAGCAGTTCTTC. It translates to CASSWTSGGEQFF.

This clone was counted between two and nine times. The sample has other DNA sequences that encode this CDR3 too. The chain joins TRBV19 to TRBJ1-5; a possible D gene is TRBD1 (5 bases). CDR3 length: 15 amino acids. Trimming left V 1 base short and J 2 bases short, with 9 bases between. Germline V gene data show CDR1 as LNHDA and CDR2 as SQIVND (reference sequence). CDR3 protein: CASSIGWGGNQPQHF. In DNA form, the CDR3 reads TGTGCCAGTAGTATAGGGTGGGGGGGCAATCAGCCCCAGCATTTT.

The chain couples TRBV27 to TRBJ2-1, with 7 bases matching TRBD2. Germline V gene sequence: CDR1 MNHEY, CDR2 SMNVEV (reference sequence). CDR3 length: 12 residues. Losses at the gene ends were 5 bases for V and 15 bases for J; bases not matched to a gene: 10. CDR3 sequence: CASSPPGRVRFF. The CDR3 DNA follows: TGTGCCAGCAGTCCACCAGGGAGGGTCCGGTTCTTC.

The chain employs TRBV6-4 and TRBJ2-5; 7 bases are shared with TRBD2. V lost 1 base and J lost 7; bases outside the gene matches: 12. Germline V gene sequence: CDR1 MRHNA, CDR2 SNTAGT. CDR3 length: 16 amino acids. The DNA of the CDR3 is TGTGCCAGCAGTGACTATCGGGTAGCCCCGGGAGGGACCCAGTACTTC. Residues: CASSDYRVAPGGTQYF.

This chain links TRBV5-6 with TRBJ1-5; 7 nucleotides align to TRBD1. The J segment lost 3 bases and the V segment lost 0 bases, leaving 3 bases of the junction unmatched. Germline V gene sequence: CDR1 SGHDT, CDR2 YYEEEE. The CDR3 sequence is 15 residues long. CDR3 nucleotides: TGTGCCAGCAGCTTGGCCAGGGGGGTCAATCAGCCCCAGCATTTT. This gives the protein CASSLARGVNQPQHF.

The CDR3 nucleotides are TGTGCCAGCAGCTTAGGGGACAACATTTACTTC. Its translation: CASSLGDNIYF. V is TRBV7-9 and J is TRBJ2-7, with D possibly TRBD1 on 6 matching bases. Deletions cut 1 base from V and 13 bases from J, with 11 bases between. Per the germline V gene, CDR1 is SEHNR and CDR2 is FQNEAQ (reference sequence). The CDR3 contains 11 residues.

The rearrangement joins TRBV6-2 or TRBV6-3 to TRBJ2-2; 8 bases are shared with TRBD2. The CDR3 spans 16 residues. The V and J ends lost 6 bases and 0 bases, in that order; junction bases with no gene match: 6. Germline CDR1 reads MNHEY; CDR2 reads SVGEGT. The CDR3 DNA reads as TGTGCCAGCAGCCCTTCGGGAGGGACGAACACCGGGGAGCTGTTTTTT. This encodes CASSPSGGTNTGELFF.

The V and J genes are TRBV5-5 and TRBJ2-5; D ambiguous. Germline CDR1 reads SGHKS; CDR2 reads YYEKEE (reference sequence). The V end was cut by 3 bases, the J end by 8 bases, with 14 bases between. The CDR3 covers 13 residues. In DNA form, the CDR3 reads TGTGCCAGCAGCTCCGAGCGCCAACGAACCCAGTACTTC. Residues: CASSSERQRTQYF.

This rearrangement joins TRBV5-4 to TRBJ2-5, with a possible D match to TRBD1 (6 bases). This CDR3 spans 14 amino acids. CDR1 is SGHNT, CDR2 YYREEE, per germline (reference sequence). V was cut by 7 bases and J by 3 bases, with 16 bases left in between. CDR3 nucleotide sequence: TGTGCCAGCGCACCGCCGGGACAAGAAGAGACCCAGTACTTC. This codes for CASAPPGQEETQYF. The full variable domain, in which reference TRBV5-4 and TRBJ2-5 provide the parts outside the CDR3, is ETGVTQSPTHLIKTRGQQVTLRCSSQSGHNTVSWYQQALGQGPQFIFQYYREEENGRGNFPPRFSGLQFPNYSSELNVNALELDDSALYLCASAPPGQEETQYFGPGTRLLVL.

This clone was seen ten or more times. This sequence joins TRBV6-5 and TRBJ1-6, with 7 nucleotides matching TRBD1. J lost 4 bases, V lost 5 bases, and 2 bases had no gene match. CDR1 MNHEY and CDR2 SVGAGI come from the germline V gene. The CDR3 covers 14 residues. CDR3 nucleotide sequence: TGTGCCAGCAGTCCGGGACAGTATAATTCACCCCTCCACTTT. Translation: CASSPGQYNSPLHF.

This chain joins TRBV4-1 and TRBJ2-4; 9 nucleotides agree with TRBD2. Germline assignment: CDR1 MGHRA and CDR2 YSYEKL. Germline trimming cut 0 bases from V and 0 bases from J; bases unmatched to any gene: 9. The CDR3 has 19 amino acids. This CDR3 is CASSQDPASGTLAKNIQYF. CDR3 sequence (DNA): TGCGCCAGCAGCCAAGATCCAGCTAGCGGGACACTAGCCAAAAACATTCAGTACTTC.

This chain links TRBV29-1 with TRBJ1-6, with D tentatively TRBD1 (5 bases). Germline V lookup: CDR1 SQVTM, CDR2 ANQGSEA. V lost 4 bases to trimming and J lost 6 bases, with 13 bases between them. There are 14 residues in the CDR3. The CDR3 reads CSVGGGLSNSPLHF. CDR3 bases: TGCAGCGTTGGGGGGGGACTGAGTAATTCACCCCTCCACTTT.